What follows are 20 T cell receptor beta chains derived from one specimen sequenced in a study of blood T cell repertoires in COVID-19. Measured with immunoSEQ multiplex PCR; TCRdb has only the in-frame clones, and not every one. In the table there are about 59,000 clones, around 81% of which are singletons. The sequenced sample consisted of peripheral blood. All receptors come from a woman older than 75 with active or convalescent COVID-19.

The rearrangement joins TRBV5-1 to TRBJ1-6, with 7 bases lining up with TRBD1. CDR1 is SGHRS and CDR2 is YFSETQ in the germline V gene. This CDR3 is built from 15 residues. Germline trimming cut 5 bases from V and 1 base from J; bases unmatched to any gene: 3. The CDR3 is CASRGDSSYNSPLHF. The DNA for the CDR3 is TGCGCCAGCAGGGGGGACAGTTCCTATAATTCACCCCTCCACTTT.

As regards this clone: Other nucleotide sequences in the sample specify the same CDR3. J is TRBJ1-2 and V is TRBV5-6; D ambiguous. The germline V and J ends were trimmed by 0 bases and 2 bases, with 5 bases remaining between them. CDR3 length: 13 residues. Per germline, CDR1 SGHDT and CDR2 YYEEEE. CDR3 bases: TGTGCCAGCAGCTTGGGCAGGAACTATGGCTACACCTTC. It translates to CASSLGRNYGYTF.

Written as DNA, the CDR3 is TGTGCCAGCAGCAAAGTTACGAGTGCTCTATATGGCTACACCTTC. This sequence encodes CASSKVTSALYGYTF. The chain joins TRBV9 to TRBJ1-2; no clear D gene. This CDR3 has 15 amino acids. Trimming removed 4 bases at V and 5 bases at J, with 18 bases between. Germline V CDR1 and CDR2: SGDLS, YYNGEE.

The chain joins TRBV9 to TRBJ1-5; 7 bases are shared with TRBD1. The CDR3 runs to 14 residues. J gave up 3 bases and V 4 bases, and 4 bases lay outside the gene matches. The germline V gene encodes CDR1 SGDLS and CDR2 YYNGEE. The CDR3 protein is CASSMTGTNQPQHF. The CDR3 DNA reads as TGTGCCAGCAGCATGACAGGGACCAATCAGCCCCAGCATTTT.

This chain uses TRBV25-1 with TRBJ1-6; 11 bases line up with TRBD1. This CDR3 comprises 17 residues. Germline values: CDR1 MGHDK, CDR2 SYGVNS. V lost 8 bases, J lost 7 bases, and 13 bases stayed unmatched. This CDR3 reads CASGGMGQGVQNSPLHF. The CDR3 nucleotides are TGTGCCAGCGGTGGAATGGGACAGGGGGTTCAGAATTCACCCCTCCACTTT.

The rearrangement links TRBV14 to TRBJ1-4; 9 bases line up with TRBD1. This CDR3 is 13 amino acids long. V lost 4 bases to trimming and J lost 14 bases; unmatched junction nucleotides: 8. The germline gives CDR1 SGHDN, CDR2 FVKESK. In DNA form, the CDR3 reads TGTGCCAGCAGCCCCACACCTACAGGGGGCCTGTTTTTT. Translated, it gives CASSPTPTGGLFF. Full variable domain (missing parts from reference TRBV14 and TRBJ1-4): EAGVTQFPSHSVIEKGQTVTLRCDPISGHDNLYWYRRVMGKEIKFLLHFVKESKQDESGMPNNRFLAERTGGTYSTLKVQPAELEDSGVYFCASSPTPTGGLFFGSGTQLSVL.

J is TRBJ1-3 and V is TRBV3-1 (or the pseudogene TRBV3-2); D unresolved. This CDR3 has 14 residues. The germline gives CDR1 LGHDT, CDR2 YNNKEL (reference sequence). Trimming cost V 7 bases and J 0 bases, with 10 bases left between them. CDR3 nucleotide sequence: TGTGCCAGCAACTCCTTTAGCTCTGGAAACACCATATATTTT. This sequence encodes CASNSFSSGNTIYF.

This clone was seen only a few times. The chain uses TRBV2 and TRBJ1-2; weak D call: TRBD1 (6 bases). This CDR3 contains 13 residues. The germline V and J ends were trimmed by 6 bases and 0 bases, with 8 bases remaining between them. Germline V gene lookup returns CDR1 SNHLY and CDR2 FYNNEI. The CDR3 here is CASRGQSNYGYTF. In nucleotides, the CDR3 is TGTGCCAGCAGAGGACAGTCTAACTATGGCTACACCTTC.

The V call is TRBV6-4, the J call TRBJ2-7; TRBD1 might be the D (6 bases). The V gene lost 0 bases and the J gene lost 2 bases, with 14 bases spanning the gap. Germline lookup yields CDR1 MRHNA and CDR2 SNTAGT. CDR3 length equals 16 residues. In DNA form, the CDR3 reads TGTGCCAGCAGTGACTCGAAGGGGGTCAGAACCTACGAGCAGTACTTC. This codes for CASSDSKGVRTYEQYF.

V is TRBV10-1 and J is TRBJ1-6; D possibly corresponds to TRBD1 (6 bases). Trimming took off 7 bases at V and 6 bases at J, with 19 bases between the two ends. The CDR3 covers 16 residues. Per the germline V gene, CDR1 is WNHNN and CDR2 is SYGVQD (reference sequence). CDR3 amino acids: CASTLREGVCNSPLHF. For the CDR3, the DNA is TGCGCCAGCACTCTCCGCGAGGGGGTATGTAATTCACCCCTCCACTTT.

This clone has just a few counts. The chain is built from TRBV11-2 and TRBJ1-5; D unclear. Trimming left V 5 bases short and J 3 bases short, with 11 bases between. CDR3 size: 14 residues. From germline, CDR1 is SGHAT and CDR2 FQNNGV. The CDR3 DNA sequence: TGTGCCAGCAGCAGCGTTAGGCTCAATCAGCCCCAGCATTTT. It encodes CASSSVRLNQPQHF. The complete variable domain, with remaining parts taken from reference TRBV11-2 and TRBJ1-5, reads EAGVAQSPRYKIIEKRQSVAFWCNPISGHATLYWYQQILGQGPKLLIQFQNNGVVDDSQLPKDRFSAERLKGVDSTLKIQPAKLEDSAVYLCASSSVRLNQPQHFGDGTRLSIL.

V is TRBV19 and J is TRBJ1-3, with unresolved D. Trimming pared 4 bases from V and 9 bases from J, leaving 10 bases between. Germline V gene sequence: CDR1 LNHDA, CDR2 SQIVND (reference sequence). The CDR3 has 12 residues. CDR3: CASSTQRSTIYF. CDR3 in DNA: TGTGCCAGTAGTACACAGAGATCCACCATATATTTT.

V gene TRBV6-5 combines with J gene TRBJ1-3; 7 nucleotides align to TRBD1. The CDR3 length is 14 residues. V shed 5 bases and J 2 bases; nucleotides not matched to a gene: 3. Germline CDR1 reads MNHEY; CDR2 reads SVGAGI. The CDR3 DNA follows: TGTGCCAGCAGTCGCACAGGGGCTGGAAACACCATATATTTT. This translates into CASSRTGAGNTIYF.

This chain joins TRBV10-3 and TRBJ1-4; the match to TRBD1 covers 7 bases. Germline loops: CDR1 ENHRY, CDR2 SYGVKD. V gave up 5 bases and J gave up 6 bases; unmatched junction bases: 6. This CDR3 contains 14 residues. The CDR3 DNA follows: TGTGCCATCAGTAGACAGGGCGGAGATGAAAAACTGTTTTTT. Protein: CAISRQGGDEKLFF.

The J gene is TRBJ2-5, the V gene TRBV9; 10 bases line up with TRBD2. V shed 2 bases and J 5 bases; nucleotides not matched to a gene: 6. This CDR3 spans 15 amino acids. CDR1 and CDR2 from the germline V gene are SGDLS and YYNGEE. In DNA, the CDR3 is TGTGCCAGCAGCGTTTCTAGCGGGGGAAGGGAGACCCAGTACTTC. It specifies CASSVSSGGRETQYF.

The chain has TRBV12-3 or TRBV12-4 and TRBJ1-6; D is possibly TRBD1 (5 bases). The CDR3 is 13 residues long. V was clipped by 0 bases and J by 8 bases, with 5 bases between them. CDR3 amino acids: CASSLAGDSPLHF. For the CDR3, the DNA is TGTGCCAGCAGTTTAGCAGGGGATTCACCCCTCCACTTT.

This sequence joins TRBV19 and TRBJ2-7; the match to TRBD1 covers 7 bases. V lost 3 bases and J lost 5; bases outside the gene matches: 7. The CDR3 covers 14 residues. Per the germline V gene, CDR1 is LNHDA and CDR2 is SQIVND (reference sequence). DNA of the CDR3: TGTGCCAGTAGTATTGCCAGGGGGTTCGACGAGCAGTACTTC. Amino acid sequence: CASSIARGFDEQYF. Complete variable domain (other parts from reference TRBV19 and TRBJ2-7): DGGITQSPKYLFRKEGQNVTLSCEQNLNHDAMYWYRQDPGQGLRLIYYSQIVNDFQKGDIAEGYSVSREKKESFPLTVTSAQKNPTAFYLCASSIARGFDEQYFGPGTRLTVT.

A few counts support this clone. Other DNA sequences in this sample translate to the same CDR3. The chain employs TRBV5-1 and TRBJ1-2; tentatively, D is TRBD1 (5 bases). Germline V gene data show CDR1 as SGHRS and CDR2 as YFSETQ. This CDR3 spans 13 amino acids. Trimming cost V 4 bases and J 7 bases, with 14 bases left between them. The CDR3 protein is CASSLGEAAGYTF. DNA of the CDR3: TGCGCCAGCAGCCTAGGGGAGGCCGCTGGCTACACCTTC.

The chain carries TRBV11-2 and TRBJ2-1; the match to TRBD2 covers 8 bases. The CDR3 extends over 14 amino acids. Germline values: CDR1 SGHAT, CDR2 FQNNGV. Trimming took 3 bases from V and 9 from J; bases not matched to a gene: 7. The CDR3 DNA sequence: TGTGCCAGCAGCTTGCCGGGACTAGGGGGTGAGCAGTTCTTC. As protein: CASSLPGLGGEQFF.

This chain connects TRBV3-1 (or the pseudogene TRBV3-2) to TRBJ1-1, with TRBD1 as a possible D gene (5 bases). The length of the CDR3 is 14 residues. Trimming removed 2 bases from V and 0 bases from J, with 7 bases in between. The germline gives CDR1 LGHDT, CDR2 YNNKEL (reference sequence). CDR3 DNA sequence: TGTGCCAGCAGCCAACCAGGGTTGAACACTGAAGCTTTCTTT. It encodes CASSQPGLNTEAFF.